The 3 T cell receptor beta chains presented below share a single source sample, sequenced in a study of blood T cell repertoires in COVID-19. Assay used: immunoSEQ multiplex PCR; TCRdb lists only in-frame clones, some missing. The sample yields 86,000 or so clones, around 80% seen once. Source material: peripheral blood. The receptors derive from a woman over 75 with acute or convalescent COVID-19.

This rearrangement joins TRBV6-1 to TRBJ2-3, with 11 nucleotides matching TRBD2. This CDR3 contains 16 residues. J gave up 2 bases and V 4 bases, and 5 bases lay outside the gene matches. Per the germline V gene, CDR1 is MNHNS and CDR2 is SASEGT. This CDR3 is CASSVGLADPTDTQYF. CDR3 DNA: TGTGCCAGCAGTGTGGGACTAGCGGACCCCACAGATACGCAGTATTTT.

The chain combines TRBV3-1 (or the pseudogene TRBV3-2) with TRBJ1-1; 9 bases line up with TRBD1. With 6 bases clipped from V and 11 bases from J, the junction kept 10 bases outside the gene matches. This CDR3 contains 13 residues. Germline V CDR1 and CDR2: LGHDT, YNNKEL (reference sequence). The CDR3 spells CASRTGGQGGAFF. For the CDR3, the DNA is TGTGCCAGCAGAACGGGGGGACAGGGTGGGGCTTTCTTT.

This clone has more than one count but fewer than ten. This rearrangement joins TRBV6-5 to TRBJ1-1; TRBD1 aligns across 7 bases. V lost 7 bases, J lost 2 bases, and 7 bases stayed unmatched. From germline, CDR1 is MNHEY and CDR2 SVGAGI. The CDR3 sequence is 14 residues long. CDR3 bases: TGTGCCAGCACCGTGACAGGGATCAACACTGAAGCTTTCTTT. Protein sequence: CASTVTGINTEAFF.